The 23 T cell receptor beta chains in this list originate from one sample, sequenced in a study of blood T cell repertoires in COVID-19. Only in-frame clones appear in the TCRdb table, and some are missing; sequencing was by immunoSEQ multiplex PCR. The profile shows approximately 200,000 clones, approximately 84% of them singletons. Sequencing was carried out using PBMCs or T cells enriched from blood (not recorded which). The source of these receptors is a man in his 60s who had recovered from COVID-19.

The gene calls are TRBV29-1 and TRBJ2-7, with D tentatively TRBD1 (5 bases). The V end was cut by 4 bases, the J end by 5 bases, with 15 bases between. In germline, CDR1 is SQVTM, CDR2 ANQGSEA. The CDR3 contains 13 residues. DNA for the CDR3: TGCAGCGTTGGGTGGCAGGGAATCCACGAGCAGTACTTC. This encodes CSVGWQGIHEQYF.

The rearrangement uses TRBV11-2 and TRBJ2-1; the match to TRBD1 covers 11 bases. The CDR3 spans 17 residues. Germline CDR1 and CDR2: SGHAT and FQNNGV. The V and J ends lost 4 bases and 0 bases, in that order; junction bases with no gene match: 5. Here the CDR3 reads CASSSWTGGVSYNEQFF. The DNA of the CDR3 is TGTGCCAGCAGCTCCTGGACAGGGGGCGTCTCCTACAATGAGCAGTTCTTC.

This sequence joins TRBV7-2 and TRBJ1-5; the D is unclear. Per the germline V gene, CDR1 is SGHTA and CDR2 is FQGNSA. The ends were cut back, 1 base at V and 4 bases at J, with 11 bases in the middle. The CDR3 sequence is 15 residues long. CDR3 sequence: CASSLGGPGNQPQHF. For the CDR3, the DNA is TGTGCCAGCAGCTTAGGAGGCCCCGGGAATCAGCCCCAGCATTTT.

The chain's CDR3 is CAWSRPGSGNTIYF. The CDR3 DNA reads as TGTGCCTGGAGTCGACCAGGGTCTGGAAACACCATATATTTT. The V gene is TRBV30, the J gene TRBJ1-3; a weak D match, TRBD1 (5 bases). Germline V lookup: CDR1 GTSNPN, CDR2 SVGIG (reference sequence). CDR3 length: 14 residues. The ends were cut back, 2 bases at V and 1 base at J, with 9 bases in the middle.

The chain couples TRBV10-3 to TRBJ1-6; the D gene is possibly TRBD1 (5 bases). This CDR3 is 16 amino acids long. Germline V gene data show CDR1 as ENHRY and CDR2 as SYGVKD. Trimming took 3 bases from V and 5 from J, leaving 14 bases between them. CDR3 in DNA: TGTGCCATCAGTGATCCCCCAGGGATGAATAATTCACCCCTCCACTTT. Amino acid sequence: CAISDPPGMNNSPLHF.

The chain combines TRBV7-2 with TRBJ2-1; 10 bases are a match to TRBD2. The CDR3 totals 16 residues. J lost 5 bases, V lost 0 bases, and 4 bases had no gene match. Germline CDR1 is SGHTA and CDR2 is FQGNSA. CDR3 protein: CASSLAFSGGHNEQFF. CDR3 DNA: TGTGCCAGCAGCTTAGCGTTTAGCGGGGGGCACAATGAGCAGTTCTTC.

The rearrangement joins TRBV11-2 to TRBJ2-7, with 10 bases lining up with TRBD1. This CDR3 comprises 15 residues. Trimming cost V 0 bases and J 4 bases; bases outside gene matches: 3. The germline V gene encodes CDR1 SGHAT and CDR2 FQNNGV. The CDR3 DNA is TGTGCCAGCAGCTTAGACCGGGACAGGGGTTACGAGCAGTACTTC. It encodes CASSLDRDRGYEQYF. Full variable domain (remainder filled in from reference TRBV11-2 and TRBJ2-7): EAGVAQSPRYKIIEKRQSVAFWCNPISGHATLYWYQQILGQGPKLLIQFQNNGVVDDSQLPKDRFSAERLKGVDSTLKIQPAKLEDSAVYLCASSLDRDRGYEQYFGPGTRLTVT.

This chain joins TRBV7-9 and TRBJ1-1, with D possibly being TRBD1 (6 bases). Germline V gene data show CDR1 as SEHNR and CDR2 as FQNEAQ (reference sequence). There are 15 residues in the CDR3. V shed 5 bases and J shed 0 bases, with 13 bases lying between them. The CDR3 sequence is CASSNGQIMNTEAFF. The CDR3 region has the DNA TGTGCCAGCAGCAACGGACAGATCATGAACACTGAAGCTTTCTTT.

This clone was found once. The chain combines TRBV6-4 with TRBJ1-5; the D gene is possibly TRBD1 (6 bases). This CDR3 is 17 amino acids long. Per the germline V gene, CDR1 is MRHNA and CDR2 is SNTAGT. The V end lost 4 bases, the J end lost 1 base, and 17 bases lay between the germline ends. The CDR3 DNA is TGTGCCAGCAGTGTCCAAGAGGGGACACTAAGCAATCAGCCCCAGCATTTT. It encodes CASSVQEGTLSNQPQHF.

This clone was observed once. This CDR3 is CATNTPSGANVLTF. The CDR3 DNA is TGTGCCACCAACACACCCTCTGGGGCCAACGTCCTGACTTTC. The genes are TRBV15 and TRBJ2-6; D gene ambiguous. The germline CDR1 and CDR2 sequences are LNHNV and YYDKDF (reference sequence). V shed 7 bases and J shed 0 bases, with 7 bases lying between them. CDR3 length: 14 amino acids.

V gene TRBV30 combines with J gene TRBJ2-6; 11 positions match TRBD1. The trim removed 7 bases at V and 2 bases at J, leaving 10 bases unmatched. Germline V gene lookup returns CDR1 GTSNPN and CDR2 SVGIG (reference sequence). The CDR3 contains 17 residues. The CDR3 coding sequence is TGTGCCTTCAGCCGGGACAGGGGGTCCCCTGGGGCCAACGTCCTGACTTTC. This translates into CAFSRDRGSPGANVLTF.

The genes are TRBV18 and TRBJ1-1; D remains unclear. The germline CDR1 and CDR2 sequences are KGHSH and LQKENI. The CDR3 is made up of 14 amino acids. V dropped 3 bases and J dropped 4 bases, with 12 bases sitting between them. The CDR3 reads CASSPPAGGTEAFF. Written as DNA, the CDR3 is TGTGCCAGCTCACCTCCCGCGGGCGGCACTGAAGCTTTCTTT.

The rearrangement joins TRBV12-5 to TRBJ2-5; 9 bases fit TRBD1. The germline V gene encodes CDR1 LGHNT and CDR2 FRNRAP. V gave up 5 bases and J gave up 5 bases; unmatched junction bases: 15. This CDR3 has 17 amino acids. CDR3 nucleotide sequence: TGTGCTAGTGGTCTAATTTGGACAGGGGATAACTGGGAGACCCAGTACTTC. This codes for CASGLIWTGDNWETQYF. The full variable domain, rest sourced from reference TRBV12-5 and TRBJ2-5, is DARVTQTPRHKVTEMGQEVTMRCQPILGHNTVFWYRQTMMQGLELLAYFRNRAPLDDSGMPKDRFSAEMPDATLATLKIQPSEPRDSAVYFCASGLIWTGDNWETQYFGPGTRLLVL.

The chain uses TRBV5-1 and TRBJ2-3; 10 bases match TRBD1. The CDR3 is 16 amino acids. V lost 1 base and J lost 4; bases outside the gene matches: 6. Per germline, CDR1 SGHRS and CDR2 YFSETQ. CDR3 residues: CASSLSGTGASDTQYF. CDR3 in DNA: TGCGCCAGCAGCTTGTCCGGGACAGGGGCATCAGATACGCAGTATTTT.

This rearrangement joins TRBV5-1 to TRBJ2-2, with 8 positions matching TRBD1. Germline CDR1 and CDR2: SGHRS and YFSETQ. The CDR3 has 15 residues. V gave up 4 bases and J gave up 4 bases; unmatched junction bases: 6. The CDR3 DNA reads TGCGCCAGCAGCATGACAGGGGACCCCACCGGGGAGCTGTTTTTT. Its protein product is CASSMTGDPTGELFF. Full variable domain (outside the CDR3, taken from reference TRBV5-1 and TRBJ2-2): KAGVTQTPRYLIKTRGQQVTLSCSPISGHRSVSWYQQTPGQGLQFLFEYFSETQRNKGNFPGRFSGRQFSNSRSEMNVSTLELGDSALYLCASSMTGDPTGELFFGEGSRLTVL.

V gene TRBV7-9 combines with J gene TRBJ1-4; D ambiguous. Germline V gene lookup returns CDR1 SEHNR and CDR2 FQNEAQ (reference sequence). This CDR3 comprises 15 residues. Trimming left V 4 bases short and J 2 bases short, with 11 bases between. CDR3 in amino acids: CASSSAGSTNEKLFF. The CDR3, as DNA: TGTGCCAGCAGCTCCGCCGGGTCTACTAATGAAAAACTGTTTTTT.

The chain recombines TRBV4-3 with TRBJ2-5, with TRBD1 matching over 7 bases. V shed 3 bases and J 5 bases; nucleotides not matched to a gene: 6. The CDR3 has 14 amino acids. The germline V gene encodes CDR1 LGHNA and CDR2 YSLEER. The CDR3 sequence is CASSQTGYSETQYF. The CDR3 nucleotides are TGCGCCAGCAGCCAGACAGGGTACTCTGAGACCCAGTACTTC.

As for this clone: Other nucleotide sequences in the sample specify the same CDR3. The genes are TRBV18 and TRBJ1-2; 7 bases fit TRBD1. The CDR3 has 14 amino acids. The J segment lost 4 bases and the V segment lost 0 bases, leaving 2 bases of the junction unmatched. The germline V gene encodes CDR1 KGHSH and CDR2 LQKENI. The CDR3 loop reads CASSPPTGLYGYTF. CDR3 nucleotide sequence: TGTGCCAGCTCACCACCGACAGGGCTCTATGGCTACACCTTC.

V is TRBV4-2 and J is TRBJ2-5, with D perhaps TRBD2 (5 bases). The CDR3 spans 15 residues. Germline-derived CDR1 and CDR2 are LGHNA and YNFKEQ. V was cut by 0 bases and J by 4 bases, with 12 bases left in between. The CDR3 region is CASSQEAGNAETQYF. CDR3 nucleotides: TGTGCCAGCAGCCAAGAGGCGGGTAATGCAGAGACCCAGTACTTC.

This chain uses TRBV7-3 with TRBJ2-5, with 7 bases fitting TRBD2. The ends lost 5 bases at V and 4 bases at J; junction bases unmatched: 10. The germline CDR1 and CDR2 sequences are SGHTA and FQGTGA. The CDR3 sequence is 15 residues long. CDR3 sequence (DNA): TGTGCCAGCAGCCCCAATGGGGGGGAACGAGAGACCCAGTACTTC. Its protein product is CASSPNGGERETQYF.

The rearrangement joins TRBV7-3 to TRBJ2-1; TRBD2 aligns across 9 bases. J gave up 8 bases and V 0 bases, and 8 bases lay outside the gene matches. The CDR3 has 16 amino acids. The germline gives CDR1 SGHTA, CDR2 FQGTGA. CDR3 sequence (DNA): TGTGCCAGCAGCTTAACGCTAGCGGGGTTAGGCTATGAGCAGTTCTTC. Protein product: CASSLTLAGLGYEQFF.

V and J are TRBV18 and TRBJ2-2; D uncertain. Germline V gives CDR1 KGHSH, CDR2 LQKENI. The CDR3 spans 15 residues. V was pared by 3 bases and J by 0 bases, with 8 bases between. CDR3 sequence reads: CASSPEAANTGELFF. The CDR3 DNA reads TGTGCCAGCTCACCCGAGGCGGCGAACACCGGGGAGCTGTTTTTT.

The gene calls are TRBV27 and TRBJ2-5; a possible D gene is TRBD2 (7 bases). Germline CDR1 MNHEY, CDR2 SMNVEV (reference sequence). The V end lost 6 bases, the J end lost 5 bases, and 16 bases lay between the germline ends. CDR3 size: 14 residues. The CDR3 bases are TGTGCCAGCAGAAGGGGGGGCTTATTGGAGACCCAGTACTTC. This gives the protein CASRRGGLLETQYF.